The rows below give T cell receptor beta chains drawn from one sample of a study of metastatic and nonmetastatic thyroid tumors. TCRdb reassembled clones from the PCR reads with MiXCR. Of about 24,000 clones in the sample, around a fifth were seen once. The material sequenced was blood. All receptors come from a male donor with papillary thyroid cancer or a benign thyroid nodule (not recorded which). Some clones in this sample may be carry-over from other donors' samples. CDR3s include the opening cysteine and the closing phenylalanine or tryptophan. D genes are given only for firm matches. A row's size may be missing; if present it is once, few, many or a size class.

>-|-|TRBJ2-3|TRBV20-1
CSAVSGFTDTQYF
TGCAGTGCTGTAAGCGGGTTCACAGATACGCAGTATTTT
>-|-|TRBJ2-3|TRBV20-1
CSASRGQWYADTQYF
TGCAGTGCTAGCAGAGGACAGTGGTACGCAGATACGCAGTATTTT
>-|TRBD2|TRBJ2-3|TRBV11-1
CASSLPLVAGAQDTQYF
TGTGCCAGCAGCTTACCATTAGTAGCGGGAGCTCAAGATACGCAGTATTTT
>many|-|TRBJ1-1|TRBV5-5
CASSLGGASNTEAFF
TGTGCCAGCAGCTTGGGTGGGGCGTCGAACACTGAAGCTTTCTTT
>many|-|TRBJ1-5|TRBV19
CASTKTDYSNQPQHF
TGTGCCAGTACTAAAACAGACTATAGCAATCAGCCCCAGCATTTT
>few|-|TRBJ2-7|TRBV11-3
CASSLGKNYEQYF
TGTGCCAGCAGCTTAGGAAAGAACTACGAGCAGTACTTC
>many|-|TRBJ1-5|TRBV9
CASSVDASVYQPQHF
TGTGCCAGCAGCGTAGATGCCAGCGTTTATCAGCCCCAGCATTTT
>-|-|TRBJ2-2|TRBV4-1
CASSQGAWVWGTRELFF
TGCGCCAGCAGCCAAGGGGCGTGGGTGTGGGGAACCCGGGAGCTGTTTTTT
>many|-|TRBJ2-7|TRBV27
CASGILSGHSSYEQYF
TGTGCCAGCGGGATTCTGTCGGGACATAGCTCCTACGAGCAGTACTTC
>-|TRBD2|TRBJ2-1|TRBV27
CACSRGTRSYNEQFF
TGTGCCTGTTCGAGGGGGACTAGATCCTACAATGAGCAGTTCTTC
>-|TRBD2|TRBJ2-7|TRBV11-2
CASSLEVTSIRREYF
TGTGCCAGCAGCTTAGAAGTGACTAGCATTCGGCGAGAGTACTTC
>many|-|TRBJ1-2|TRBV4-1
CASSQEAGDGYTF
TGCGCCAGCAGCCAAGAAGCAGGAGATGGCTACACCTTC
>many|-|TRBJ2-1|TRBV7-8
CASSLGVLVF
TGTGCCAGCAGCTTAGGGGTGTTGGTCTTC
>medium-sized|-|TRBJ2-1|TRBV6-2/TRBV6-3
CASSRQDSYNEQFF
TGTGCCAGCAGTCGACAGGACTCCTACAATGAGCAGTTCTTC
>many|-|TRBJ2-3|TRBV6-1
CATTSRGTDTQYF
TGTGCCACTACCTCGCGGGGCACAGATACGCAGTATTTT
>few|TRBD1|TRBJ1-2|TRBV6-2/TRBV6-3
CASSYVRTGGNYGYTF
TGTGCCAGCAGTTACGTTCGGACAGGGGGCAACTATGGCTACACCTTC
>-|-|TRBJ2-7|TRBV9
CASSGSRRGSYEQYF
TGTGCCAGCAGCGGAAGCCGAAGGGGGTCCTACGAGCAGTACTTC
>many|-|TRBJ2-7|TRBV6-6
CASSYSMQETYEQYF
TGTGCCAGCAGTTACTCGATGCAGGAGACCTACGAGCAGTACTTC
>-|-|TRBJ2-1|TRBV12-5
CAIGFVLPGARNEQFF
TGTGCTATTGGTTTTGTACTACCGGGAGCGCGGAATGAGCAGTTCTTC
>many|TRBD1|TRBJ2-2|TRBV19
CASSITGATGELFF
TGTGCCAGTAGTATCACAGGGGCCACCGGGGAGCTGTTTTTT
>-|-|TRBJ2-3|TRBV4-1
CASSLFLRDTQYF
TGCGCCAGCAGCCTCTTCCTCCGGGATACGCAGTATTTT
>-|-|TRBJ2-1|TRBV6-2/TRBV6-3
CASSSSAGEQFF
TGTGCCAGCAGTTCGTCCGCGGGTGAGCAGTTCTTC
>-|-|TRBJ2-7|TRBV7-9
CASSSSGGWAYEQYF
TGTGCCAGCAGCTCATCTGGGGGGTGGGCCTACGAGCAGTACTTC
>-|-|TRBJ2-1|TRBV30
CAWSTLGNEQFF
TGTGCCTGGAGTACCCTGGGGAATGAGCAGTTCTTC
>medium-sized|TRBD2|TRBJ2-3|TRBV12-5
CASGGDGRTDTQYF
TGTGCTAGTGGAGGGGACGGGAGGACAGATACGCAGTATTTT
>many|-|TRBJ1-3|TRBV20-1
CSAREPDSYSGNTIYF
TGCAGTGCTAGAGAGCCAGACAGCTACTCTGGAAACACCATATATTTT
>medium-sized|TRBD1|TRBJ2-7|TRBV11-2
CASSLNRGIDEQYF
TGTGCCAGCAGCTTGAACAGGGGGATCGACGAGCAGTACTTC
>many|-|TRBJ1-6|TRBV18
CASSPQNWDSPLHF
TGTGCCAGCTCACCCCAAAATTGGGATTCACCCCTCCACTTT
>many|-|TRBJ1-1|TRBV11-2
CASSLEMGTEAFF
TGTGCCAGCAGCTTAGAGATGGGCACTGAAGCTTTCTTT
>many|-|TRBJ2-1|TRBV11-3
CASSSPYDTPFNEQFF
TGTGCCAGCAGCTCTCCCTATGACACTCCGTTCAATGAGCAGTTCTTC
>few|-|TRBJ2-5|TRBV12-3/TRBV12-4
CASSLVSAVETQYF
TGTGCCAGCAGTTTGGTTTCAGCGGTAGAGACCCAGTACTTC
>many|-|TRBJ2-1|TRBV9
CASSPVGAGGYNEQFF
TGTGCCAGCAGCCCCGTAGGGGCCGGCGGGTACAATGAGCAGTTCTTC
>many|TRBD2|TRBJ2-3|TRBV10-2
CASSPSGPTDTQYF
TGCGCCAGCAGCCCTAGCGGACCCACAGATACGCAGTATTTT
>many|-|TRBJ1-2|TRBV12-3/TRBV12-4
CASSIGSNYGYTF
TGTGCCAGCAGTATTGGGAGTAACTATGGCTACACCTTC
>-|-|TRBJ1-2|TRBV28
CASTAGNVYGYTF
TGTGCTAGCACCGCCGGAAACGTTTATGGATACACCTTC
>many|TRBD1|TRBJ2-2|TRBV20-1
CSARGQGDTGELFF
TGCAGTGCTAGAGGACAGGGAGACACCGGGGAGCTGTTTTTT
>medium-sized|-|TRBJ1-6|TRBV12-3/TRBV12-4
CASRVWGAGSPLHF
TGTGCCAGCAGGGTGTGGGGGGCTGGTTCACCCCTCCACTTT
>many|-|TRBJ2-7|TRBV2
CASSSPAGTFQDEQYF
TGTGCCAGCAGCTCACCGGCAGGTACATTTCAGGACGAGCAGTACTTC